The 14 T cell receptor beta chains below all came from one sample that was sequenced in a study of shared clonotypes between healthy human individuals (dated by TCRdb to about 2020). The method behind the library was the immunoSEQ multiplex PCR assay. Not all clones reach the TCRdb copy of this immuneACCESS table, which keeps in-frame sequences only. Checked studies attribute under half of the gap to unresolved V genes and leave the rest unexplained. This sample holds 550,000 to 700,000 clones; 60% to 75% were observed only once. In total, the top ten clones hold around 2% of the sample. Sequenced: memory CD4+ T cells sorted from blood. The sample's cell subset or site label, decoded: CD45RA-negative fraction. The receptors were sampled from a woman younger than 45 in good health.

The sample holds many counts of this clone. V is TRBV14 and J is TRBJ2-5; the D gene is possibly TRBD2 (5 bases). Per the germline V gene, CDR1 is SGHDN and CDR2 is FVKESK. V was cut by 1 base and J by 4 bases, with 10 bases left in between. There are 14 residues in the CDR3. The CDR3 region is CASSQVNAGETQYF. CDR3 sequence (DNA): TGTGCCAGCAGCCAAGTTAATGCGGGAGAGACCCAGTACTTC.

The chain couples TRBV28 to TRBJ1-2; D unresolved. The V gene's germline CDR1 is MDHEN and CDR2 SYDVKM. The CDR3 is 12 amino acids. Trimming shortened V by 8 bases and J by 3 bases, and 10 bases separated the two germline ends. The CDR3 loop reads CASSDVDYGYTF. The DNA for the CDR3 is TGTGCCAGCTCAGACGTAGACTATGGCTACACCTTC.

CDR3 DNA sequence: TGTGCCTGGAGCGGGGGAAGTGGAAATCAGCCCCAGCATTTT. Its protein is CAWSGGSGNQPQHF. V and J are TRBV30 and TRBJ1-5; D perhaps matches TRBD1 (5 bases). Germline values: CDR1 GTSNPN, CDR2 SVGIG (reference sequence). The CDR3 length is 14 residues. Trimming left V 3 bases short and J 4 bases short, with 13 bases between.

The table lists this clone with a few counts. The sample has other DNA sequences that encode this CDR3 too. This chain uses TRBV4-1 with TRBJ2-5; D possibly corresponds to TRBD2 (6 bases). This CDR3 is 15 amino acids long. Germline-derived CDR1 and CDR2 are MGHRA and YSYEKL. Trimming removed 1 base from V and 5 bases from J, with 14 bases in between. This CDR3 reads CASSQGPGGIETQYF. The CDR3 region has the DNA TGCGCCAGCAGCCAAGGTCCTGGCGGGATCGAGACCCAGTACTTC.

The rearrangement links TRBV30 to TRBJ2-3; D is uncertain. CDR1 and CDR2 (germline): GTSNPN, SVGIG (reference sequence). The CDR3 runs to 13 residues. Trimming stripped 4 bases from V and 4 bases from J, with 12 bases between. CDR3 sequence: CAWTAGPPDTQYF. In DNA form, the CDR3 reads TGTGCCTGGACGGCAGGCCCCCCAGATACGCAGTATTTT.

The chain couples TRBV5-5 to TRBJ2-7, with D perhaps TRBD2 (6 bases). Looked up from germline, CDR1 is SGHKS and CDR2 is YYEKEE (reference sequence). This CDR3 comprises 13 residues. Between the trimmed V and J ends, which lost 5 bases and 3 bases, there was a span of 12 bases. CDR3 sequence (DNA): TGTGCCAGCAGTCCGGGACTGGTCTACGAGCAGTACTTC. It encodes CASSPGLVYEQYF.

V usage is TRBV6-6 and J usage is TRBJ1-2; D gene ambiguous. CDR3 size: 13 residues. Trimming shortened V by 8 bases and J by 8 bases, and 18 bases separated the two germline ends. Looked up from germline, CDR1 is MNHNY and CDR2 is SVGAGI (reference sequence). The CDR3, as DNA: TGTGCCAGCTTTGACTCTAGCTTGCACGGCTACACCTTC. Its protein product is CASFDSSLHGYTF.

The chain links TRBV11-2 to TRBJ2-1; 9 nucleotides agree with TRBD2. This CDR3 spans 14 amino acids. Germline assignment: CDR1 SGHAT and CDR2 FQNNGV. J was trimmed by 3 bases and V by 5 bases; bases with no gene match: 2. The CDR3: CASSPAGGYNEQFF. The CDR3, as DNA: TGTGCCAGCAGCCCAGCGGGAGGCTACAATGAGCAGTTCTTC.

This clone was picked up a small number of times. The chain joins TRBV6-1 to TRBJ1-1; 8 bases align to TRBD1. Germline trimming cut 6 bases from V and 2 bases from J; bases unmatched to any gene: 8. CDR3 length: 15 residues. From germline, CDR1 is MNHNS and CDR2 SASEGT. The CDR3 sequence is CASRDGQGFNTEAFF. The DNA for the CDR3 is TGTGCCAGCAGGGATGGACAGGGTTTTAACACTGAAGCTTTCTTT.

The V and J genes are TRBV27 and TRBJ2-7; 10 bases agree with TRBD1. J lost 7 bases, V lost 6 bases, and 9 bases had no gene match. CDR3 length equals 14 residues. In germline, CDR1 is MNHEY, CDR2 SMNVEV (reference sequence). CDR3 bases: TGTGCCAGCAGACCGGGACAGGGGCACCGGGAGCAGTACTTC. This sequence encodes CASRPGQGHREQYF.

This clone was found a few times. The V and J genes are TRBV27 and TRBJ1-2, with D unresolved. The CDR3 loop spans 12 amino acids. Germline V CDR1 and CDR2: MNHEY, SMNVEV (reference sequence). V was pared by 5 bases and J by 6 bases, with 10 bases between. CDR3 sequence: CASSTSTDGYTF. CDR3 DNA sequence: TGTGCCAGCAGTACCTCGACCGATGGCTACACCTTC.

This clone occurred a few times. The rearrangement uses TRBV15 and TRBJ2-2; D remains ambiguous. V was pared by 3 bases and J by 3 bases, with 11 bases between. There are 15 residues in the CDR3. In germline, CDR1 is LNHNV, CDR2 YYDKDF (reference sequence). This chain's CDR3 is CATSSRTQHTGELFF. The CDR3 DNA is TGTGCCACCAGCAGCCGTACACAGCACACCGGGGAGCTGTTTTTT.

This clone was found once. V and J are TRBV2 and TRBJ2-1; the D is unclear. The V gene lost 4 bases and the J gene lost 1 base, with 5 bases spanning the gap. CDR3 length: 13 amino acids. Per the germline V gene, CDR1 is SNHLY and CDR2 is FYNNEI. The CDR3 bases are TGTGCCAGCAGTGTGGGATCCTACAATGAGCAGTTCTTC. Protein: CASSVGSYNEQFF.

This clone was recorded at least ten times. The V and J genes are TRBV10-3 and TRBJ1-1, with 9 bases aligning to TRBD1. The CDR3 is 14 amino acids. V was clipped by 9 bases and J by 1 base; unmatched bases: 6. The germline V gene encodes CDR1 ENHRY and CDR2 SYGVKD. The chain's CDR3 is CAIRRDRENTEAFF. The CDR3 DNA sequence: TGTGCCATAAGACGGGACAGGGAGAACACTGAAGCTTTCTTT.